The source of this T cell receptor beta chain is a study of cytomegalovirus exposure and HLA in healthy donors. The PCR had 60 Vbeta and 13 Jbeta primers. Measured with immunoSEQ multiplex PCR; TCRdb has only the in-frame clones, and not every one. The table includes about 130,000 clones, about 72% detected once. Study-level findings and limits: The classifier reportedly diagnosed cytomegalovirus status with high specificity and sensitivity. Rare TCR sequences predominated, though certain public TCRs were found in many donors. Presence/absence analyses supposed approximately even sequencing depth among donors. A later analysis, which compared TCR beta chains of equal frequency, found the HLA-associated ones more clonally expanded.

The V gene lost 3 bases and the J gene lost 0 bases, with 9 bases spanning the gap. The germline CDR1 and CDR2 sequences are GTSNPN and SVGIG (reference sequence). This CDR3 region has 13 residues. Remarks on this clone: Its antigen remains unknown.

The chain links TRBV30 to TRBJ2-7; a possible D gene is TRBD1 (5 bases). This receptor was obtained from a female donor in good health and CMV-seronegative. The sequencing input was PBMCs. CDR3 sequence: CAWRVTGSYEQYF. The CDR3 DNA is TGTGCCTGGAGGGTTACAGGCTCCTACGAGCAGTACTTC.